This entry features one TCR beta chain sequence. Antigen unknown. This specimen belongs to a study of Ad26.COV2.S vaccination and SARS-CoV-2 variants. At the level of the study: Doses of Ad26.COV2.S were injected into muscle once or twice, 56 days apart.

Study conclusions and caveats: Those who received vaccine or placebo ended up with similar non-spike TCR breadth. In vaccinated individuals, spike-specific CD8+ and CD4+ T cell responses reportedly displayed substantial breadth.

Method: immunoSEQ multiplex PCR; TCRdb's copy keeps in-frame clones and lacks some. The sample includes around 450,000 clones, 80% to 90% of them seen just once. Treatment specified: approximately 18 received Ad26.COV2.S at low or high dose, single or two shots; roughly five received placebo; per-sample allocation not given. The investigators took samples on day 63 after the first vaccine or placebo injection. Germline V gives CDR1 LGHNA, CDR2 YNFKEQ. The CDR3 spans 15 residues. Trimming pared 4 bases from V and 1 base from J, leaving 11 bases between. This chain uses TRBV4-2 with TRBJ2-1; no clear D. Sample: peripheral blood, taken in a trial of Ad26.COV2.S vaccine versus placebo. This TCR was sampled from a person between 18 and 65 years old who received the Ad26.COV2.S COVID-19 vaccine or a placebo. Here the CDR3 DNA reads TGTGCCAGCAGCCCCGGTGGGCGATCCTACAATGAGCAGTTCTTC. Its protein product is CASSPGGRSYNEQFF.